The text below deals with one T cell receptor (beta chain). Generated by immunoSEQ multiplex PCR, the TCRdb table keeps only in-frame clones and is missing some. The sample comprises some 1.1 million clones, approximately 75% of which are singletons, and approximately 0.95% rests with the top ten. The data derive from a study of shared clonotypes between healthy human individuals. The CDR3 is 15 amino acids. V lost 5 bases, J lost 6 bases, and 17 bases lay in between. Per germline, CDR1 LNHDA and CDR2 SQIVND (reference sequence). The material sequenced was memory CD4+ T cells from PBMCs. Indicated subset: CD45RA-negative fraction. The clonotype was recovered from a man aged 18 to 30 in good health. Some clones in this sample may be carry-over from other donors' samples. The chain combines TRBV19 with TRBJ1-5; D possibly corresponds to TRBD1 (6 bases). The CDR3 loop reads CASSWGRGRIQPQHF. As DNA, the CDR3 is TGTGCCAGTAGTTGGGGCAGGGGTAGGATTCAGCCCCAGCATTTT.